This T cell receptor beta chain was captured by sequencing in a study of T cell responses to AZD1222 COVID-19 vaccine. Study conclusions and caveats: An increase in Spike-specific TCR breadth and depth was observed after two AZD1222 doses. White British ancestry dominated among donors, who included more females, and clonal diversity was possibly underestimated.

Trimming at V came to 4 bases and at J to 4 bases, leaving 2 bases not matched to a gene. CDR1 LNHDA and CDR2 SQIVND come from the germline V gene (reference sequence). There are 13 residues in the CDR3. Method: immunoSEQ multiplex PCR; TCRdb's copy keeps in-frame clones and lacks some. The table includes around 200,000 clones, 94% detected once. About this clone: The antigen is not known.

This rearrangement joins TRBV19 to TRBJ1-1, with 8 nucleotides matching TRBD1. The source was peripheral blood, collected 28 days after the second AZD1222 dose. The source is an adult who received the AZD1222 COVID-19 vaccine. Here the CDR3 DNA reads TGTGCCAGTAGTACCGACAGGGGCACTGAAGCTTTCTTT. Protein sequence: CASSTDRGTEAFF.